Presented here are 12 T cell receptor beta chains from one specimen sequenced in a study of blood T cell repertoires in COVID-19. Profiling relied on immunoSEQ multiplex PCR, and the TCRdb table lists in-frame clones only, not all of them. There are roughly 55,000 clones in the sample; roughly 90% occur only once, and around an eighth lies in the top ten. The specimen was peripheral blood. Receptor source: a human donor with active COVID-19. The donor label of this sample is uncertain.

The chain employs TRBV2 and TRBJ2-1; 10 bases map to TRBD2. V trimming: 9 bases; J trimming: 2 bases; junction bases outside the gene matches: 10. Germline loops: CDR1 SNHLY, CDR2 FYNNEI. The CDR3 has 16 residues. The CDR3 nucleotides read TGTGCCAGTGACCCTAAGACTAGCGGGCCCTACAATGAGCAGTTCTTC. The encoded protein is CASDPKTSGPYNEQFF.

This clone was counted a few times. This rearrangement joins TRBV15 to TRBJ2-7; 8 bases are shared with TRBD2. Germline-derived CDR1 and CDR2 are LNHNV and YYDKDF (reference sequence). J was trimmed by 5 bases and V by 1 base; bases with no gene match: 4. The CDR3 runs to 14 residues. CDR3 DNA sequence: TGTGCCACCAGCAGAGCGGGAGGGCCGAACGAGCAGTACTTC. Encoded protein: CATSRAGGPNEQYF.

This clone was picked up one time. The chain recombines TRBV5-8 with TRBJ2-2, with TRBD1 identical over 12 bases. The germline V gene has CDR1 SGHTS and CDR2 YDEGEE. The CDR3 is 16 residues long. Trimming cost V 7 bases and J 5 bases; bases outside gene matches: 9. CDR3 nucleotide sequence: TGTGCCAGCGGAAACCGGGACAGGGGGCATACCGGGGAGCTGTTTTTT. It encodes CASGNRDRGHTGELFF.

This sequence joins TRBV7-6 and TRBJ2-7, with 7 bases matching TRBD2. The CDR3 length is 16 residues. After removal of 5 bases from V and 2 bases from J, the junction contained 12 bases not matched to a gene. Germline CDR1 reads SGHVS; CDR2 reads FNYEAQ. Here the CDR3 reads CASSLTVAGAAYEQYF. The DNA for the CDR3 is TGTGCCAGCAGCCTTACGGTTGCGGGAGCGGCCTACGAGCAGTACTTC.

The rearrangement links TRBV7-9 to TRBJ1-1; weak D call: TRBD1 (5 bases). The V gene's germline CDR1 is SEHNR and CDR2 FQNEAQ (reference sequence). The CDR3 length is 14 residues. Trimming removed 4 bases at V and 0 bases at J, with 9 bases between. CDR3 nucleotide sequence: TGTGCCAGCAGCTCGGACACCGTGAACACTGAAGCTTTCTTT. Translated, it gives CASSSDTVNTEAFF.

V is TRBV3-1 (or the pseudogene TRBV3-2) and J is TRBJ2-7; D uncertain. V gave up 0 bases and J gave up 2 bases, with 8 bases separating them. Germline CDR1 and CDR2: LGHDT and YNNKEL (reference sequence). The CDR3 spans 14 residues. In nucleotides, the CDR3 is TGTGCCAGCAGCCAAGATAACAGCCCCTACGAGCAGTACTTC. Protein product: CASSQDNSPYEQYF.

This rearrangement joins TRBV7-2 to TRBJ1-4; 7 positions match TRBD1. Trimming took 10 bases from V and 5 from J; bases not matched to a gene: 7. The CDR3 has 13 amino acids. Germline values: CDR1 SGHTA, CDR2 FQGNSA. For the CDR3, the DNA is TGTGCCACCCAGGAGGGACAGAATGAAAAACTGTTTTTT. This codes for CATQEGQNEKLFF.

The J gene is TRBJ2-2, the V gene TRBV18, with TRBD1 matching over 8 bases. Germline-derived CDR1 and CDR2 are KGHSH and LQKENI. Trimming cost V 3 bases and J 1 base; bases outside gene matches: 4. The CDR3 has 16 amino acids. This chain's CDR3 is CASSPRTGMNTGELFF. DNA for the CDR3: TGTGCCAGCTCACCCAGGACAGGGATGAACACCGGGGAGCTGTTTTTT. The full variable domain, its missing parts supplied by reference TRBV18 and TRBJ2-2, is NAGVMQNPRHLVRRRGQEARLRCSPMKGHSHVYWYRQLPEEGLKFMVYLQKENIIDESGMPKERFSAEFPKEGPSILRIQQVVRGDSAAYFCASSPRTGMNTGELFFGEGSRLTVL.

The CDR3 nucleotides are TGTGCCATCAGTGATCAGGGGACAGGGGATTACAATGAGCAGTTCTTC. It specifies CAISDQGTGDYNEQFF. This chain links TRBV10-3 with TRBJ2-1, with 10 bases fitting TRBD1. The CDR3 spans 16 residues. Trimming cost V 3 bases and J 4 bases; bases outside gene matches: 6. Germline V gene sequence: CDR1 ENHRY, CDR2 SYGVKD.

The rearrangement uses TRBV11-3 and TRBJ2-7; D unclear. Trimming shortened V by 5 bases and J by 1 base, and 12 bases separated the two germline ends. Looked up from germline, CDR1 is SGHNT and CDR2 is YENEEA. This CDR3 is 14 amino acids long. The CDR3: CASSLSGLSYEQYF. The CDR3, as DNA: TGTGCCAGCAGCCTATCAGGCCTATCCTACGAGCAGTACTTC.

The chain has TRBV27 and TRBJ2-1; a possible D gene is TRBD2 (5 bases). Germline CDR1 and CDR2: MNHEY and SMNVEV (reference sequence). V shed 10 bases and J shed 6 bases, with 19 bases lying between them. The CDR3 runs to 14 residues. The CDR3 nucleotides read TGTGCCACCTCGGTTGAGGTGGGAGCCAATGAGCAGTTCTTC. Its protein product is CATSVEVGANEQFF.

This clone was counted once. V is TRBV3-1 (or the pseudogene TRBV3-2) and J is TRBJ2-1; D is ambiguous. Trimming shortened V by 3 bases and J by 0 bases, and 12 bases separated the two germline ends. There are 16 residues in the CDR3. Germline CDR1 reads LGHDT; CDR2 reads YNNKEL (reference sequence). Written as DNA, the CDR3 is TGTGCCAGCAGCCACAGCCGTAGGAGCTCCTACAATGAGCAGTTCTTC. This gives the protein CASSHSRRSSYNEQFF.